These 20 T cell receptor beta chains were sequenced from one sample in a study of cytomegalovirus exposure and HLA in healthy donors. The primer mix had 60 Vbeta and 13 Jbeta primers. Clones were sequenced by immunoSEQ multiplex PCR, and TCRdb holds only the in-frame ones, with some missing. Of 150,000 to 200,000 clones in the sample, approximately 12% are singletons; the top ten hold approximately 8.4%. Material: PBMCs. The receptors here all came from a man aged 50 to 60 in good health and CMV-seropositive.

The chain has TRBV4-2 and TRBJ1-1; TRBD1 might be the D (6 bases). Trimming cost V 0 bases and J 3 bases, with 11 bases left between them. CDR1 and CDR2 from the germline V gene are LGHNA and YNFKEQ. The CDR3 runs 15 residues. In DNA, the CDR3 is TGTGCCAGCAGCCAAGATCTAGGGGGGGACACTGAAGCTTTCTTT. As protein: CASSQDLGGDTEAFF.

V gene TRBV10-1 combines with J gene TRBJ1-3, with D unresolved. The germline gives CDR1 WNHNN, CDR2 SYGVQD (reference sequence). V was cut by 1 base and J by 2 bases, with 9 bases left in between. The CDR3 contains 15 residues. The CDR3 loop reads CASSELGPPGNTIYF. DNA for the CDR3: TGCGCCAGCAGTGAGTTGGGCCCACCTGGAAACACCATATATTTT.

In its sample, this clone was seen a few times. CDR3 bases: TGTGCCTGGAGTCAGCGAGTAGGCTACACCTTC. Its translation is CAWSQRVGYTF. The chain has TRBV30 and TRBJ1-2; D uncertain. This CDR3 is 11 amino acids long. Germline assignment: CDR1 GTSNPN and CDR2 SVGIG (reference sequence). Between the trimmed V and J ends, which lost 2 bases and 8 bases, there was a span of 9 bases.

The V call is TRBV18, the J call TRBJ2-7; no definite D call. The CDR3 contains 10 residues. Germline V gives CDR1 KGHSH, CDR2 LQKENI. Trimming took 5 bases from V and 7 from J, leaving 6 bases between them. CDR3 DNA: TGTGCCAGCTCATCAATTGAGCAGTACTTC. Translation gives CASSSIEQYF.

The CDR3 is CASSPGTGRAPDGYTF. The CDR3 nucleotides are TGTGCCAGCAGCCCGGGGACAGGGAGGGCCCCTGATGGCTACACCTTC. The chain uses TRBV9 and TRBJ1-2; 9 bases line up with TRBD1. V trimming: 4 bases; J trimming: 6 bases; junction bases outside the gene matches: 13. The CDR3 has 16 residues. Germline CDR1 is SGDLS and CDR2 is YYNGEE. Complete variable domain (other parts from reference TRBV9 and TRBJ1-2): DSGVTQTPKHLITATGQRVTLRCSPRSGDLSVYWYQQSLDQGLQFLIQYYNGEERAKGNILERFSAQQFPDLHSELNLSSLELGDSALYFCASSPGTGRAPDGYTFGSGTRLTVV.

This clone appeared a few times. The CDR3 DNA sequence: TGTGCCAGCAGCTTAGAGGCGGGAAGGTCCTACGAGCAGTACGTC. Its translation: CASSLEAGRSYEQYV. This chain uses TRBV7-2 with TRBJ2-7; weak D call: TRBD2 (6 bases). V lost 1 base, J lost 1 base, and 11 bases lay in between. The CDR3 runs 15 residues. Germline-derived CDR1 and CDR2 are SGHTA and FQGNSA.

This chain joins TRBV19 and TRBJ1-5; D not resolved. V lost 5 bases, J lost 5 bases, and 10 bases lay in between. Germline CDR1 reads LNHDA; CDR2 reads SQIVND (reference sequence). The CDR3 is made up of 13 amino acids. CDR3 in DNA: TGTGCCAGTAGTTCCAGGCGGGATCAGCCCCAGCATTTT. It specifies CASSSRRDQPQHF. The whole variable domain, remainder taken from reference TRBV19 and TRBJ1-5, is DGGITQSPKYLFRKEGQNVTLSCEQNLNHDAMYWYRQDPGQGLRLIYYSQIVNDFQKGDIAEGYSVSREKKESFPLTVTSAQKNPTAFYLCASSSRRDQPQHFGDGTRLSIL.

This clone was detected a few times. Here the CDR3 reads CASSGYRWDRGTFPYGYTF. The CDR3 DNA is TGTGCCAGCAGTGGCTACCGTTGGGACAGGGGGACCTTCCCCTATGGCTACACCTTC. The chain is built from TRBV6-1 and TRBJ1-2; 11 bases line up with TRBD1. Losses at the gene ends were 4 bases for V and 4 bases for J; bases not matched to a gene: 17. The CDR3 is 19 residues long. In germline, CDR1 is MNHNS, CDR2 SASEGT.

This clone was counted between two and nine times. The V gene is TRBV30, the J gene TRBJ1-2; a possible D gene is TRBD1 (6 bases). Trimming cost V 0 bases and J 3 bases, with 11 bases left between them. Per germline, CDR1 GTSNPN and CDR2 SVGIG (reference sequence). The CDR3 runs 14 residues. The CDR3: CAWSVLQGYYGYTF. In DNA, the CDR3 is TGTGCCTGGAGTGTCTTACAGGGATACTATGGCTACACCTTC.

The J gene is TRBJ2-5, the V gene TRBV7-2; D not certain. Germline loops: CDR1 SGHTA, CDR2 FQGNSA. The CDR3 is 14 residues long. Trimming cost V 1 base and J 4 bases, with 10 bases left between them. CDR3 loop: CASSLDSKRETQYF. In DNA, the CDR3 is TGTGCCAGCAGCTTAGATAGTAAGAGAGAGACCCAGTACTTC.

This clone came up a few times. The chain recombines TRBV5-1 with TRBJ1-6, with 7 bases matching TRBD1. The CDR3 contains 15 residues. V trimming: 3 bases; J trimming: 4 bases; junction bases outside the gene matches: 4. Germline V gene data show CDR1 as SGHRS and CDR2 as YFSETQ. The CDR3 is CASSSRGSYNSPLHF. As DNA, the CDR3 is TGCGCCAGCAGCTCCAGGGGGTCGTATAATTCACCCCTCCACTTT. The whole variable domain, remainder taken from reference TRBV5-1 and TRBJ1-6, is KAGVTQTPRYLIKTRGQQVTLSCSPISGHRSVSWYQQTPGQGLQFLFEYFSETQRNKGNFPGRFSGRQFSNSRSEMNVSTLELGDSALYLCASSSRGSYNSPLHFGNGTRLTVT.

This sequence joins TRBV10-1 and TRBJ1-2, with unresolved D. The CDR3 is 13 amino acids. The germline gives CDR1 WNHNN, CDR2 SYGVQD (reference sequence). The V and J ends lost 4 bases and 1 base respectively, with 7 bases between them. The CDR3 DNA reads TGCGCCAGCAGTGCAGGAATTAACTATGGCTACACCTTC. Its translation is CASSAGINYGYTF.

In its sample, this clone was seen a few times. The rearrangement uses TRBV25-1 and TRBJ1-2; TRBD1 agrees at 7 bases. CDR3 length: 15 residues. Germline lookup yields CDR1 MGHDK and CDR2 SYGVNS. V was clipped by 2 bases and J by 1 base; unmatched bases: 4. CDR3 residues: CASSERTGYNYGYTF. The CDR3 nucleotides are TGTGCCAGCAGTGAACGGACAGGCTATAACTATGGCTACACCTTC.

This clone was counted between two and nine times. This rearrangement joins TRBV27 to TRBJ1-4; no definite D call. The CDR3 covers 13 residues. Germline CDR1 reads MNHEY; CDR2 reads SMNVEV (reference sequence). V was trimmed by 5 bases and J by 7 bases, leaving 11 bases between them. This CDR3 reads CASSTRAGEKLFF. CDR3 nucleotides: TGTGCCAGCAGTACTAGAGCCGGTGAAAAACTGTTTTTT.

Only a few counts were recorded for this clone. This chain uses TRBV28 with TRBJ1-2; D possibly corresponds to TRBD1 (5 bases). Between the trimmed V and J ends, which lost 9 bases and 0 bases, there was a span of 20 bases. The CDR3 contains 16 residues. Germline V lookup: CDR1 MDHEN, CDR2 SYDVKM. The CDR3 bases are TGTGCCAGGACCCCGAAACAGGCGCCAGCTAACTATGGCTACACCTTC. Its protein product is CARTPKQAPANYGYTF.

This clone came up a few times. The chain links TRBV6-5 to TRBJ1-2, with 8 bases aligning to TRBD1. The CDR3 consists of 14 residues. Trimming at V came to 0 bases and at J to 4 bases, leaving 1 base not matched to a gene. Germline V gene sequence: CDR1 MNHEY, CDR2 SVGAGI. The CDR3 DNA follows: TGTGCCAGCAGTTACTCCGGACAGGGCTATGGCTACACCTTC. Translation gives CASSYSGQGYGYTF.

Only a few counts were recorded for this clone. This rearrangement joins TRBV18 to TRBJ1-2; 9 bases match TRBD1. The germline gives CDR1 KGHSH, CDR2 LQKENI. CDR3 size: 15 residues. The trim removed 3 bases at V and 7 bases at J, leaving 9 bases unmatched. Written as DNA, the CDR3 is TGTGCCAGCTCACCCATCGGGACAGGGTTCTCTGGCTACACCTTC. Protein sequence: CASSPIGTGFSGYTF.

This clone was detected a few times. This sequence joins TRBV4-3 and TRBJ1-4, with D possibly matching TRBD1 (5 bases). The V gene lost 2 bases and the J gene lost 5 bases, with 15 bases spanning the gap. In germline, CDR1 is LGHNA, CDR2 YSLEER. The CDR3 length is 16 residues. In DNA form, the CDR3 reads TGCGCCAGCAGCCAAACCCCGGGACTGAGCAATGAAAAACTGTTTTTT. This translates into CASSQTPGLSNEKLFF.

This clone has just a few counts. The chain joins TRBV4-3 to TRBJ1-4; 7 bases fit TRBD1. Per germline, CDR1 LGHNA and CDR2 YSLEER. The CDR3 is made up of 15 amino acids. V lost 4 bases to trimming and J lost 0 bases; unmatched junction nucleotides: 2. CDR3 nucleotide sequence: TGCGCCAGCAGCCTCGGACAGGCAACTAATGAAAAACTGTTTTTT. Encoded protein: CASSLGQATNEKLFF.

This chain uses TRBV11-2 with TRBJ2-5; TRBD2 matches at 12 bases. The CDR3 totals 15 residues. J gave up 3 bases and V 5 bases, and 4 bases lay outside the gene matches. CDR1 is SGHAT, CDR2 FQNNGV, per germline. As DNA, the CDR3 is TGTGCCAGCAGCCCCCGGACTAGCGGGGAAGAGACCCAGTACTTC. It codes for CASSPRTSGEETQYF.